This T cell receptor (beta chain) was found in a study of read filtering for tumor transcriptome and immune sequencing. Study overall: R-ISS stage counts were 8 for I, about 15 for II, roughly seven for III.

From germline, CDR1 is SGHAT and CDR2 FQNNGV. V was pared by 7 bases and J by 4 bases, with 13 bases between. The CDR3 totals 13 residues. From approximately 430 ng of RNA, a library with molecular barcoded alpha/delta and beta/gamma adaptors was made. TCRdb processed the reads anew with MiXCR; each CDR3 protein has one entry. The table lists tens of thousands of distinct CDR3 sequences, roughly 20% of them singletons. This clonotype came up a few times. The TCR comes from a donor aged 40 or older with multiple myeloma. Source material: a population of CD138-negative cells sorted from bone marrow. The chain links TRBV11-2 to TRBJ2-5; D perhaps matches TRBD2 (6 bases). In nucleotides, the CDR3 is TGTGCCAGCAACCCCTGGAGGGGAGAGACCCAGTACTTC. This encodes CASNPWRGETQYF.